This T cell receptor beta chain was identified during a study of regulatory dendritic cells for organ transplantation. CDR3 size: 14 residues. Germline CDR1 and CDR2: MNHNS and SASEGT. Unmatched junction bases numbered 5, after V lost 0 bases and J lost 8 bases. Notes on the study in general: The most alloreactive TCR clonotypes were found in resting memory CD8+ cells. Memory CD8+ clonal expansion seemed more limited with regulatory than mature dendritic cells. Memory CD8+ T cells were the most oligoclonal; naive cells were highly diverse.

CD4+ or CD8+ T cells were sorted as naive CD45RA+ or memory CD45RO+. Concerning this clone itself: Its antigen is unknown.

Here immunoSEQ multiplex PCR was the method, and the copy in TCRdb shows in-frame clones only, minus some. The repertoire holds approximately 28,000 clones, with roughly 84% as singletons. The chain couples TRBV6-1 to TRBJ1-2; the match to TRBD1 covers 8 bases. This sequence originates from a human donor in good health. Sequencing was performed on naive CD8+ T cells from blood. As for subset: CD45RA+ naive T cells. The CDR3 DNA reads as TGTGCCAGCAGTGAAGCCACAGGGGGACAAGGCTACACCTTC. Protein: CASSEATGGQGYTF.